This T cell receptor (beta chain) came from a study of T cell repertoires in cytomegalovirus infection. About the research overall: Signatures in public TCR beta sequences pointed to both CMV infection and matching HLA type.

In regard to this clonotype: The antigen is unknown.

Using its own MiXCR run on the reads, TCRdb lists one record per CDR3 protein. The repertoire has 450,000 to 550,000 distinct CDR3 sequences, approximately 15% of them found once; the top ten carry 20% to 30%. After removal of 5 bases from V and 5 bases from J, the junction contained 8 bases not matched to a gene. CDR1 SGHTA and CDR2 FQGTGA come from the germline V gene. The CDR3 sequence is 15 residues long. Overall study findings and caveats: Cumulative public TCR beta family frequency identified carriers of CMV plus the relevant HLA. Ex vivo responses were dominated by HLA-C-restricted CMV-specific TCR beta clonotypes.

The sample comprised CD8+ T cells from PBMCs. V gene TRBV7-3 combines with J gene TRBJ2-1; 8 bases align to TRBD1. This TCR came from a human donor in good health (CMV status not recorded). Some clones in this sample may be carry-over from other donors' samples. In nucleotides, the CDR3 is TGTGCCAGCAGCCGGGGGACAGGCCCTAACAATGAGCAGTTCTTC. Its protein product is CASSRGTGPNNEQFF.